This is a list of T cell receptor beta chains from one sample in a study of shared clonotypes between healthy human individuals. Assay: immunoSEQ multiplex PCR; the TCRdb copy retains only in-frame clones and omits some. This sample has about 1 million clones, with about 75% found just once. Sequenced sample: memory CD4+ T cells sorted from blood. The receptors originated from a man younger than 35 in good health. The CDR3 runs from the conserved cysteine through the conserved F or W. A D gene is named only where the DNA matches it firmly. Not all rows give a size; the values are once, few, many and, for expanded clones, a class.

V: TRBV15; J: TRBJ2-5; size: NA; D: NA; CDR3: CATSRGRAETQYF; DNA: TGTGCCACCAGCAGGGGCAGAGCAGAGACCCAGTACTTC
V: TRBV6-1; J: TRBJ2-7; size: NA; D: NA; CDR3: CASSEAVSYEQYF; DNA: TGTGCCAGCAGTGAAGCGGTCTCCTACGAGCAGTACTTC
V: TRBV28; J: TRBJ1-5; size: NA; D: TRBD1; CDR3: CASSSSGTGVQPQHF; DNA: TGTGCCAGCAGTAGCAGCGGGACAGGGGTCCAGCCCCAGCATTTT
V: TRBV9; J: TRBJ1-3; size: NA; D: NA; CDR3: CASSPGPRNTIYF; DNA: TGTGCCAGCAGCCCCGGCCCGAGAAACACCATATATTTT
V: TRBV9; J: TRBJ1-1; size: NA; D: NA; CDR3: CASSVAPSNTEAFF; DNA: TGTGCCAGCAGCGTAGCTCCGTCGAACACTGAAGCTTTCTTT
V: TRBV2; J: TRBJ1-1; size: few; D: NA; CDR3: CASSPLGGTGAFF; DNA: TGTGCCAGCAGCCCCCTCGGGGGAACTGGGGCTTTCTTT
V: TRBV5-6; J: TRBJ2-5; size: few; D: NA; CDR3: CASSFVSQETQYF; DNA: TGTGCCAGCAGCTTCGTCAGTCAAGAGACCCAGTACTTC
V: TRBV5-4; J: TRBJ2-5; size: NA; D: TRBD2; CDR3: CASSSSAAGGRKGETQYF; DNA: TGTGCCAGCAGCTCGTCAGCCGCGGGAGGCCGAAAGGGGGAGACCCAGTACTTC
V: TRBV6-6; J: TRBJ2-1; size: NA; D: NA; CDR3: CASSRGSNEQFF; DNA: TGTGCCAGCAGTCGGGGATCCAATGAGCAGTTCTTC
V: TRBV20-1; J: TRBJ2-7; size: NA; D: TRBD2; CDR3: CSALADYEQYF; DNA: TGCAGTGCCCTAGCGGACTACGAGCAGTACTTC
V: TRBV10-3; J: TRBJ2-1; size: NA; D: TRBD2; CDR3: CATTGVAGVGNEQFF; DNA: TGTGCCACAACCGGGGTAGCGGGAGTCGGCAATGAGCAGTTCTTC
V: TRBV11-1; J: TRBJ2-1; size: many; D: TRBD2; CDR3: CASSSSGGRSYNEQFF; DNA: TGTGCCAGCAGCTCTAGCGGGGGTCGCTCCTACAATGAGCAGTTCTTC
V: TRBV30; J: TRBJ2-1; size: NA; D: NA; CDR3: CAWSVGRVGDEQFF; DNA: TGTGCCTGGAGTGTTGGCAGGGTAGGGGATGAGCAGTTCTTC
V: TRBV7-2; J: TRBJ1-6; size: NA; D: NA; CDR3: CASTIGRQAAYNSPLHF; DNA: TGTGCCAGCACCATAGGGAGGCAGGCTGCCTATAATTCACCCCTCCACTTT
V: TRBV5-6; J: TRBJ2-3; size: NA; D: NA; CDR3: CASSLVRGPSTDTQYF; DNA: TGTGCCAGCAGCTTGGTACGGGGGCCTAGCACAGATACGCAGTATTTT
V: TRBV7-7; J: TRBJ2-1; size: NA; D: NA; CDR3: CASSQTRDLDEQFF; DNA: TGTGCTAGCAGCCAGACCCGGGATCTCGATGAGCAGTTCTTC
V: TRBV5-1; J: TRBJ2-7; size: NA; D: TRBD2; CDR3: CASSALGLAGPNHEQYF; DNA: TGCGCCAGCAGCGCCCTTGGACTAGCGGGGCCCAACCACGAGCAGTACTTC
V: TRBV9; J: TRBJ2-2; size: NA; D: TRBD2; CDR3: CASSAPAGVGTGELFF; DNA: TGTGCCAGCAGCGCACCGGCGGGAGTGGGGACCGGGGAGCTGTTTTTT
V: TRBV5-1; J: TRBJ2-5; size: NA; D: NA; CDR3: CASSLTPGQETQYF; DNA: TGCGCCAGCAGCTTGACGCCAGGGCAAGAGACCCAGTACTTC
V: TRBV7-9; J: TRBJ2-1; size: NA; D: NA; CDR3: CASRGLGTASSYNEQFF; DNA: TGTGCCAGCAGGGGTTTAGGGACGGCAAGCTCCTACAATGAGCAGTTCTTC
V: TRBV12-5; J: TRBJ1-5; size: NA; D: TRBD1; CDR3: CASGLGPTGHSNQPQHF; DNA: TGTGCTAGTGGTTTGGGACCGACAGGGCATAGCAATCAGCCCCAGCATTTT
V: TRBV5-1; J: TRBJ2-1; size: NA; D: NA; CDR3: CASSAGDRAYNEQFF; DNA: TGCGCCAGCAGCGCGGGAGACAGGGCCTACAATGAGCAGTTCTTC
V: TRBV18; J: TRBJ2-1; size: NA; D: TRBD2; CDR3: CASSPSPGGIWHEQFF; DNA: TGTGCCAGCTCACCATCCCCGGGAGGGATATGGCATGAGCAGTTCTTC
V: TRBV2; J: TRBJ2-2; size: NA; D: NA; CDR3: CASSYRDQGELFF; DNA: TGTGCCAGCAGCTACAGGGATCAAGGGGAGCTGTTTTTT